Listed below are T cell receptor beta chains from one sample, sequenced in a study of blood T cell repertoires in COVID-19. Method: immunoSEQ multiplex PCR; TCRdb's copy keeps in-frame clones and lacks some. This sample has under 100,000 clones; around 81% occur once, and the top ten carry about 20%. Specimen: peripheral blood. The receptors stem from an elderly man with active or convalescent COVID-19. CDR3s include the opening cysteine and the closing phenylalanine or tryptophan. D genes are given only for firm matches.

v_call d_call cdr3_aa
TRBV24-1 - CATSDYGGRDGELFF
TRBV5-5 - CASSLFRGPLRNTEAFF
TRBV24-1 - CATSDPSPPGELFF
TRBV7-3 - CASSPSFADTQYF
TRBV2 - CASRELASSTGELFF
TRBV6-5 TRBD1 CASSYSNTGAGEKLFF
TRBV12-3/TRBV12-4 - CASSLVLEKLFF
TRBV7-9 - CASSLLSIGANTIYF
TRBV2 TRBD1 CASSERTGGEKTQYF
TRBV5-1 - CASSPLGGGEAFF
TRBV7-9 TRBD1 CASSGSRGRGSTDTQYF
TRBV7-8 - CASSFGGYSNQPQHF
TRBV11-2 TRBD2 CASSLVSGGGFGELFF
TRBV7-8 TRBD1 CASSLARGTFNSPLHF
TRBV12-3/TRBV12-4 - CASKDGLNTEAFF
TRBV5-6 TRBD1 CASSTRDRRDTGELFF
TRBV9 TRBD2 CASSVRTSGETQYF
TRBV30 TRBD1 CAWRRQGSNQPQHF
TRBV12-3/TRBV12-4 - CASSLVESTEAFF
TRBV5-1 TRBD1 CASTMRQGGFGYTF
TRBV3-1/TRBV3-2 - CASSQQRTSNEQFF
TRBV3-1/TRBV3-2 TRBD1 CASSQGQGWTEAFF
TRBV6-5 - CASSRMGGRSEAFF
TRBV2 - CASSSGWGDTGELFF
TRBV5-1 - CASSLVLGPEGYTF
TRBV29-1 TRBD2 CSDRTSGETQYF
TRBV5-1 TRBD1 CASSLGQDNEKLFF
TRBV6-5 - CASSRTPTGGGYTF
TRBV11-3 - CASSAVRTGELFF
TRBV5-1 TRBD2 CASSLLLADQETQYF
TRBV14 - CASSLGVGGPQHF
TRBV19 - CASTNTGELFF
TRBV7-9 - CASSLASGVGAEAFF
TRBV18 - CASSPLTGIPEAFF
TRBV9 - CASSSRPSSYNEQFF